This entry lists 3 T cell receptor beta chains sequenced from one sample in a study of cytomegalovirus exposure and HLA in healthy donors. Both 60 Vbeta primers and 13 Jbeta primers went into the PCR. TCRdb keeps only in-frame clones here, not all; method: immunoSEQ multiplex PCR. The profile shows approximately 200,000 clones, roughly 80% of them singletons. Material for sequencing was PBMCs. All receptors come from a woman in her twenties or thirties in good health and CMV-seropositive.

The chain links TRBV5-6 to TRBJ1-1; TRBD1 agrees at 9 bases. CDR1 SGHDT and CDR2 YYEEEE come from the germline V gene. The junction had 13 bases not matched to a gene; V was cut back by 4 bases and J by 6 bases. CDR3 size: 16 residues. For the CDR3, the DNA is TGTGCCAGCAGCCCCTCTGGGACAGGGAGGGCGGCTGAAGCTTTCTTT. Translated, it gives CASSPSGTGRAAEAFF.

The chain employs TRBV5-1 and TRBJ2-5; 7 bases line up with TRBD1. After removal of 3 bases from V and 2 bases from J, the junction contained 13 bases not matched to a gene. The CDR3 runs to 17 residues. Germline CDR1 SGHRS, CDR2 YFSETQ. The CDR3 DNA reads as TGCGCCAGCAGCTCAGGGGGATCCGGAGCCGTACAAGAGACCCAGTACTTC. Translated, it gives CASSSGGSGAVQETQYF.

This clone was observed a few times. The chain combines TRBV6-5 with TRBJ2-7, with D perhaps TRBD1 (6 bases). V lost 6 bases to trimming and J lost 2 bases, with 17 bases between them. This CDR3 has 15 amino acids. Per germline, CDR1 MNHEY and CDR2 SVGAGI. CDR3 sequence reads: CASRRGQTKTYEQYF. The CDR3 DNA reads as TGTGCCAGCAGGCGCGGACAGACCAAAACCTACGAGCAGTACTTC.